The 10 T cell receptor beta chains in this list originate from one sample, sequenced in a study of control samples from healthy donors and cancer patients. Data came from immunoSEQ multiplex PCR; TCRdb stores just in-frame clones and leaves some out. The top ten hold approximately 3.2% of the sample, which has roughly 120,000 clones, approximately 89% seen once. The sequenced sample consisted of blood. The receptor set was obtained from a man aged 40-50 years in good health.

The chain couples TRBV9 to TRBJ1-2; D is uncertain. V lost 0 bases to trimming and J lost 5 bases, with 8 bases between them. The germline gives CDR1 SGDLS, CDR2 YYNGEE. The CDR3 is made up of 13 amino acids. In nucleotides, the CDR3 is TGTGCCAGCAGCGTAGATCTGGAGTATGGCTACACCTTC. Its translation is CASSVDLEYGYTF.

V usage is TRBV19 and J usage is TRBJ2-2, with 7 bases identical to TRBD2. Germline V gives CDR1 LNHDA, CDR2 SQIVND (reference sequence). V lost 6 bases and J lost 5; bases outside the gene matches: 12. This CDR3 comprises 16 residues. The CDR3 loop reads CASSPEGGGLTGELFF. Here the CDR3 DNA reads TGTGCCAGTAGCCCCGAGGGCGGGGGTCTTACCGGGGAGCTGTTTTTT.

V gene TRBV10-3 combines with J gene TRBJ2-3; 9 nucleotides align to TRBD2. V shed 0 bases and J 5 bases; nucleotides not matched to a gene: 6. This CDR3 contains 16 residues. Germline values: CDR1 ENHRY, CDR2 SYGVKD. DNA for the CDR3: TGTGCCATCAGTGAGTCGGCGCGGGGGGGCGTAGATACGCAGTATTTT. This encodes CAISESARGGVDTQYF.

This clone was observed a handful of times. CDR3 loop: CASSNRGQGAVEAFF. In DNA form, the CDR3 reads TGCGCCAGCAGCAACCGGGGACAGGGGGCTGTGGAAGCTTTCTTT. V usage is TRBV5-1 and J usage is TRBJ1-1; 12 positions agree with TRBD1. CDR1 and CDR2 (germline): SGHRS, YFSETQ. The CDR3 consists of 15 residues. V lost 4 bases and J lost 8; bases outside the gene matches: 9.

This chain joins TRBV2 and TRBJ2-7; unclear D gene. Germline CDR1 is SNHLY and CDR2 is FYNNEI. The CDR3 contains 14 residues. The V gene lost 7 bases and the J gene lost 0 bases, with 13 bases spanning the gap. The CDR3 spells CASKSAVLSYEQYF. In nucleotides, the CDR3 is TGTGCCAGCAAATCGGCGGTTCTCTCCTACGAGCAGTACTTC.

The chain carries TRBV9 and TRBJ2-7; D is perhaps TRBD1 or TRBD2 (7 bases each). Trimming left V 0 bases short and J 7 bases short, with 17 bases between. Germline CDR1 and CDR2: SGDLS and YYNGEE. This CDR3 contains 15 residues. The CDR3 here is CASSVGEGALREQYF. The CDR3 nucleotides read TGTGCCAGCAGCGTAGGGGAGGGGGCGCTTCGGGAGCAGTACTTC.

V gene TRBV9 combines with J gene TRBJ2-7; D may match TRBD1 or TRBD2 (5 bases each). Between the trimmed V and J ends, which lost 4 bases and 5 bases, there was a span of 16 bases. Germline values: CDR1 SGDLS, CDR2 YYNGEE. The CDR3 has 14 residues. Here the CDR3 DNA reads TGTGCCAGCAGCCCCCAAGGGGAGATCAACGAGCAGTACTTC. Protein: CASSPQGEINEQYF.

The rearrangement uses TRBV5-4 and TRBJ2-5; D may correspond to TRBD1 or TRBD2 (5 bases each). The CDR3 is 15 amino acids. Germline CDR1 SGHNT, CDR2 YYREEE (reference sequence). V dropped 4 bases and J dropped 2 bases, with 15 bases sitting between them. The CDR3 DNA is TGTGCCAGCAGCGGGGGTTGGGGTTTACAAGAGACCCAGTACTTC. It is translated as CASSGGWGLQETQYF. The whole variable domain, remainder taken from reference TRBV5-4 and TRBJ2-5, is ETGVTQSPTHLIKTRGQQVTLRCSSQSGHNTVSWYQQALGQGPQFIFQYYREEENGRGNFPPRFSGLQFPNYSSELNVNALELDDSALYLCASSGGWGLQETQYFGPGTRLLVL.

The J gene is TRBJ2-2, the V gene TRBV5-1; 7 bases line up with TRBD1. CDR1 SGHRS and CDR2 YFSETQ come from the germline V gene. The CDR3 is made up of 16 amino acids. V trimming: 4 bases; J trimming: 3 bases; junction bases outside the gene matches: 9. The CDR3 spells CASSLQGPSDTGELFF. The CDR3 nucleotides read TGCGCCAGCAGCCTACAGGGGCCCTCGGACACCGGGGAGCTGTTTTTT.

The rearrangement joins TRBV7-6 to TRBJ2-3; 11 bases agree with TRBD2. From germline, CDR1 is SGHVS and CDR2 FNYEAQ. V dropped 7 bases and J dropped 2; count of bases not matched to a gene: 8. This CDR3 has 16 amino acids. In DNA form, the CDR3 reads TGTGCCAGCAACAAGCTAGCGGGGGGTCTCACAGATACGCAGTATTTT. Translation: CASNKLAGGLTDTQYF. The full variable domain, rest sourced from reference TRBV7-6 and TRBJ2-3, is GAGVSQSPRYKVTKRGQDVALRCDPISGHVSLYWYRQALGQGPEFLTYFNYEAQQDKSGLPNDRFSAERPEGSISTLTIQRTEQRDSAMYRCASNKLAGGLTDTQYFGPGTRLTVL.